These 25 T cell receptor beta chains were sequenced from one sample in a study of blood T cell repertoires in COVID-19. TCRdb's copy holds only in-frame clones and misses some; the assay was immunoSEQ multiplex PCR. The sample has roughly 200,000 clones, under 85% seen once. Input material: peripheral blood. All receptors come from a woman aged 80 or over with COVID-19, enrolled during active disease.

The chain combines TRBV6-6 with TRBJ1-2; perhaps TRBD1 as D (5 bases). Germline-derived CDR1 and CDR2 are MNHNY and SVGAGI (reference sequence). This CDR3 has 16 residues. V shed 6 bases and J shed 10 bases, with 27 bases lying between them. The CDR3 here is CASSPDSLYLAISYTF. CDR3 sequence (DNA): TGTGCCAGCAGCCCCGACAGTCTTTATCTCGCTATTTCCTACACCTTC.

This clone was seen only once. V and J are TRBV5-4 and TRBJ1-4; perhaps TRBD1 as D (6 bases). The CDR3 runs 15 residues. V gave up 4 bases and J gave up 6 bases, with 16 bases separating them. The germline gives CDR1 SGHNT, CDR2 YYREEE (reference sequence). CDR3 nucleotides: TGTGCCAGCAGCGATGGGACACCCTTGGATGAAAAACTGTTTTTT. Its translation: CASSDGTPLDEKLFF.

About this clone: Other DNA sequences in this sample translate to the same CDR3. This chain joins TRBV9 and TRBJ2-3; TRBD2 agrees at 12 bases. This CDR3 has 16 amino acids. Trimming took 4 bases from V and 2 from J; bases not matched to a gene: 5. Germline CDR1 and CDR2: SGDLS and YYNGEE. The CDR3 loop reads CASSPRTSGATDTQYF. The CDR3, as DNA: TGTGCCAGCAGCCCCCGGACTAGCGGGGCCACAGATACGCAGTATTTT.

CDR3 region: CASSYSWARMETQYF. CDR3 nucleotides: TGTGCCAGCAGTTACTCGTGGGCACGTATGGAGACCCAGTACTTC. J is TRBJ2-5 and V is TRBV6-5; D gene unclear. Germline CDR1 reads MNHEY; CDR2 reads SVGAGI. The CDR3 loop spans 15 amino acids. Between the trimmed V and J ends, which lost 0 bases and 5 bases, there was a span of 13 bases.

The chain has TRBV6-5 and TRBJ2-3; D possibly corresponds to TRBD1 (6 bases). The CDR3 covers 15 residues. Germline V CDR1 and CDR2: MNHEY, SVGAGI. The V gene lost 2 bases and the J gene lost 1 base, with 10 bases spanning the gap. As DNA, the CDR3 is TGTGCCAGCAGTTACGGACAGAGCCGCACAGATACGCAGTATTTT. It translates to CASSYGQSRTDTQYF.

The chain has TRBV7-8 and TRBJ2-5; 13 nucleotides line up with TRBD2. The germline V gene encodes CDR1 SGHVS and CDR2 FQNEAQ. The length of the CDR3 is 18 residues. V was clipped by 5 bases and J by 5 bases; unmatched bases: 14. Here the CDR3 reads CASSRLGTSGRARETQYF. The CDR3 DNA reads TGTGCCAGCAGCCGTTTGGGAACTAGCGGGAGGGCCCGGGAGACCCAGTACTTC.

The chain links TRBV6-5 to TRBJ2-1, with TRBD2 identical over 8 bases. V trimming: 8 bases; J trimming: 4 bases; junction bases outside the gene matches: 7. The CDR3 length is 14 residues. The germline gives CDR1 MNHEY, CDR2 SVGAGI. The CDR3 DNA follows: TGTGCCAGCGGGGCTAGCGGGCTTTACAATGAGCAGTTCTTC. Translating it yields CASGASGLYNEQFF.

The CDR3 reads CASSISVTGGSYTF. The CDR3 DNA follows: TGTGCCAGTAGTATTTCTGTTACAGGCGGAAGCTACACCTTC. The chain recombines TRBV19 with TRBJ1-2, with a tentative D call TRBD1 (5 bases). Germline loops: CDR1 LNHDA, CDR2 SQIVND (reference sequence). The CDR3 loop spans 14 amino acids. V lost 3 bases and J lost 9, with 17 bases in between.

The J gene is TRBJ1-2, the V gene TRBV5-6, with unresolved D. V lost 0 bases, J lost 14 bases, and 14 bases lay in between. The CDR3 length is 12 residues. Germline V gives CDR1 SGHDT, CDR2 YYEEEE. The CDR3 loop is CASSLVSAGLTF. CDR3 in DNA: TGTGCCAGCAGCTTGGTTTCAGCAGGCTTGACCTTC.

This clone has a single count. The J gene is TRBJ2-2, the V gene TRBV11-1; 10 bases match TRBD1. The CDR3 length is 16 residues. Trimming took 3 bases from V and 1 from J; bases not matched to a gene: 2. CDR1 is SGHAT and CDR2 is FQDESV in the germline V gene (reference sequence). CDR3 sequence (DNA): TGTGCCAGCAGCTTCCGGGACAGGGGGAACACCGGGGAGCTGTTTTTT. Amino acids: CASSFRDRGNTGELFF.

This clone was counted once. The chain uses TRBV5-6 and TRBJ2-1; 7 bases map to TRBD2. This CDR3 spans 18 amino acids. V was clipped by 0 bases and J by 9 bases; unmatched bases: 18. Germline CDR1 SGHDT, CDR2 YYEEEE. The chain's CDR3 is CASSLVVGFSRREGEQFF. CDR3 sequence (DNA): TGTGCCAGCAGCTTGGTTGTCGGGTTTAGCAGGAGGGAGGGTGAGCAGTTCTTC.

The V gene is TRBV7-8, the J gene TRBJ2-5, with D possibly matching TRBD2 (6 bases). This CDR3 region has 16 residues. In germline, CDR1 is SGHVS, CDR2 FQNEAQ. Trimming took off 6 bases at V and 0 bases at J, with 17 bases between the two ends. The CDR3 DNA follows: TGTGCCAGCAGATCGGAGAGGGAGGTGGACCAAGAGACCCAGTACTTC. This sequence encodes CASRSEREVDQETQYF.

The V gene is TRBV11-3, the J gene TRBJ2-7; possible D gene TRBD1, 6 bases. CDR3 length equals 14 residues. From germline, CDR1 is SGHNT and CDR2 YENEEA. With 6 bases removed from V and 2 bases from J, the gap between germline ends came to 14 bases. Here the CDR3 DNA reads TGTGCCAGCAGTGAAAGGGGGTCTGCCTACGAGCAGTACTTC. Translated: CASSERGSAYEQYF.

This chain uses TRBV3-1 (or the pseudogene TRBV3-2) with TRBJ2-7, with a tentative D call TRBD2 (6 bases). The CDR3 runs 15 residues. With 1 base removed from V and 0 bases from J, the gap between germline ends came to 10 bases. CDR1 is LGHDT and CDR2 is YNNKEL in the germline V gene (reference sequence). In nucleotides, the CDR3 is TGTGCCAGCAGCCAAGCCGGGGGAAGCTCCTACGAGCAGTACTTC. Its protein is CASSQAGGSSYEQYF.

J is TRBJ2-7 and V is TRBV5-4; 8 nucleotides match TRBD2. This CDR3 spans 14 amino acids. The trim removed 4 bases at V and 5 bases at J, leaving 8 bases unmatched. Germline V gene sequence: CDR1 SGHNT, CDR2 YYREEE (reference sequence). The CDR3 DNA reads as TGTGCCAGCAGCCGGGGGGGGCAGGGGAACGAGCAGTACTTC. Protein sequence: CASSRGGQGNEQYF.

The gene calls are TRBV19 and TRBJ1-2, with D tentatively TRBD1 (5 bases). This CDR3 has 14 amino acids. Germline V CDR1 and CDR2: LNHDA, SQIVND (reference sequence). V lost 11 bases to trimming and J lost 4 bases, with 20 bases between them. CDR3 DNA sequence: TGTGCCTCCAAAGGGGTAGTCAATTCCTATGGCTACACCTTC. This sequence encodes CASKGVVNSYGYTF.

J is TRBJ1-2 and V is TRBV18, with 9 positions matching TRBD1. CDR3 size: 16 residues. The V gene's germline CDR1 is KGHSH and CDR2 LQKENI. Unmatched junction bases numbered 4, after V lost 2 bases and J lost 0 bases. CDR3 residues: CASSPGQGIANYGYTF. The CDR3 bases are TGTGCCAGCTCACCAGGACAGGGGATTGCTAACTATGGCTACACCTTC.

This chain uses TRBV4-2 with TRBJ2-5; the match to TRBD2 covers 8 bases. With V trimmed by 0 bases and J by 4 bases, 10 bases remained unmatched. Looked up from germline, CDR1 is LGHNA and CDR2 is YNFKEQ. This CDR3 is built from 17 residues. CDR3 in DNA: TGTGCCAGCAGCCAAGAAACGCCAGGGCTAGCGGGAGAGACCCAGTACTTC. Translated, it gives CASSQETPGLAGETQYF.

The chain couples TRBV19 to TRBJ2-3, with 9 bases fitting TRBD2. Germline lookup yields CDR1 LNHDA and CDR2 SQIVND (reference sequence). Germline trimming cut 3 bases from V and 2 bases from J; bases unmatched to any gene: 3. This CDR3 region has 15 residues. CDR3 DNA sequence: TGTGCCAGTAGTATGGCTAGCGGGGCCACAGATACGCAGTATTTT. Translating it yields CASSMASGATDTQYF.

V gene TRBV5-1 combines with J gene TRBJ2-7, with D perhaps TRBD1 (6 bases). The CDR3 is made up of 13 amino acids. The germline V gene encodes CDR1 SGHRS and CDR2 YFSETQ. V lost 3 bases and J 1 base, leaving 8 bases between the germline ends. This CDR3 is CASSSDSSYEQYF. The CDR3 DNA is TGCGCCAGCAGCTCGGACAGTTCCTACGAGCAGTACTTC.

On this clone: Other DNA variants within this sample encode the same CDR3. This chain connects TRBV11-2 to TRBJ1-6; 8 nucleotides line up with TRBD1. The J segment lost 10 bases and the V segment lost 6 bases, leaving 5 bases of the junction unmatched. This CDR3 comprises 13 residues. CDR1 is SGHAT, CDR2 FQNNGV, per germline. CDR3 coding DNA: TGTGCCAGCAGTTTGACAGGGGACTCACCCCTCCACTTT. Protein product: CASSLTGDSPLHF.

CDR3 sequence (DNA): TGTGCCAGCAGCTTCTTCGGACAGGGTTACAATGAGCAGTTCTTC. Encoded protein: CASSFFGQGYNEQFF. V and J are TRBV7-9 and TRBJ2-1; 8 bases agree with TRBD1. This CDR3 comprises 15 residues. Germline assignment: CDR1 SEHNR and CDR2 FQNEAQ (reference sequence). V lost 3 bases and J lost 4; bases outside the gene matches: 5.

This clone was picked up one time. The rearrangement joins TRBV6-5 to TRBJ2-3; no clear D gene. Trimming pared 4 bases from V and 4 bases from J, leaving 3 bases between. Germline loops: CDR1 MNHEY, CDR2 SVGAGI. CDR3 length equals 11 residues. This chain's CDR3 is CASSSSDTQYF. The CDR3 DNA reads TGTGCCAGCAGTTCTTCAGATACGCAGTATTTT.

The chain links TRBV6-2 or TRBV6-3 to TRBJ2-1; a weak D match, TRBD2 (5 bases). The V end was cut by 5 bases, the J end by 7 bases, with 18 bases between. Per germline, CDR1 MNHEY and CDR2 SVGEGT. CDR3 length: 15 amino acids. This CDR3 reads CASSLSPGERNEQFF. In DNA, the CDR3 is TGTGCCAGCAGTCTTTCTCCCGGGGAGCGGAATGAGCAGTTCTTC.

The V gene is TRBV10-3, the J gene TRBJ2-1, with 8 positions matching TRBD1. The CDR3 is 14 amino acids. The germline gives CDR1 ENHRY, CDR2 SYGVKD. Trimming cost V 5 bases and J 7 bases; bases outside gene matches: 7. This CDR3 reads CAISSGGVLNEQFF. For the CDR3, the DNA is TGTGCCATCAGTTCAGGGGGCGTGTTGAATGAGCAGTTCTTC.